A selection of T cell receptor beta chains follows, all from one sample in a study of blood T cell repertoires in COVID-19. Produced via immunoSEQ multiplex PCR; TCRdb's table is partial and in-frame only. The repertoire holds over 95,000 clones, with 85% to 90% as singletons. Sequenced sample: peripheral blood. The receptors were gathered from a woman aged 45-65 years with acute or convalescent COVID-19. Each CDR3 is given with its conserved first and last residue. A D gene is named only where the DNA matches it firmly. A clone size is listed for some rows: how often the clone was seen (once, few, many), or a class if it is expanded.

v_gene,abundance,j_gene,d_gene,CDR3nt,CDR3aa
TRBV30,-,TRBJ1-2,TRBD1,TGTGCCTGGAATACAGGGGGTGGCTACACCTTC,CAWNTGGGYTF
TRBV30,-,TRBJ1-5,-,TGTGCCTGGAGTGGCGGATATAGCAATCAGCCCCAGCATTTT,CAWSGGYSNQPQHF
TRBV6-5,-,TRBJ2-5,-,TGTGCCAGCAGTTCTACCGGGATCACTACCAGAGAGACCCAGTACTTC,CASSSTGITTRETQYF
TRBV6-6,-,TRBJ1-4,-,TGTGCCAGCAAAGGGGCAACTAATGAAAAACTGTTTTTT,CASKGATNEKLFF
TRBV2,-,TRBJ2-1,TRBD1,TGTGCCAGCACCCTCAGACAGGGACAGAACAATGAGCAGTTCTTC,CASTLRQGQNNEQFF
TRBV28,-,TRBJ1-3,TRBD1,TGTGCCAGCAGTCGGACAGGGACCATCTCTGGAAACACCATATATTTT,CASSRTGTISGNTIYF
TRBV7-6,-,TRBJ2-7,TRBD1,TGTGCCAGCAGCTTAGTGGGGACAGGGGGCGCCGAGCAGTACTTC,CASSLVGTGGAEQYF
TRBV7-9,-,TRBJ2-3,TRBD1,TGTGCCAGCAGCTCCTCCCGCGAATCCGGGACAGGGACTACAGATACGCAGTATTTT,CASSSSRESGTGTTDTQYF
TRBV15,once,TRBJ1-4,TRBD1,TGTGCCACCAGCAGGCCGGGACAGGGAAAAGAAAAACTGTTTTTT,CATSRPGQGKEKLFF
TRBV28,-,TRBJ2-3,-,TGTGCCAGCAGGGGGATGACAGGTTACACAGATACGCAGTATTTT,CASRGMTGYTDTQYF
TRBV7-2,-,TRBJ1-4,-,TGTGCCAGCAGCTTAGACGGGAGGGATGAAAAACTGTTTTTT,CASSLDGRDEKLFF
TRBV7-2,-,TRBJ2-1,TRBD2,TGTGCCAGCAGCCCTAGCGGGACTCACTACAATGAGCAGTTCTTC,CASSPSGTHYNEQFF
TRBV5-4,-,TRBJ1-1,TRBD1,TGTGCCAGCAGCTTGCGGCCAGGGGGCAGGAACACTGAAGCTTTCTTT,CASSLRPGGRNTEAFF
TRBV19,-,TRBJ2-1,TRBD2,TGTGCCAGTAGTAATAGCGGGAGAGAATTTAGGTATGAGCAGTTCTTC,CASSNSGREFRYEQFF
TRBV7-8,-,TRBJ1-1,TRBD1,TGTGCCAGCAGCCCGGACGCAGACAGGGGCAAAGCTTTCTTT,CASSPDADRGKAFF
TRBV11-2,-,TRBJ1-5,-,TGTGCCAGCAGCCCCACGAACAGGGACCAGCCCCAGCATTTT,CASSPTNRDQPQHF
TRBV11-2,-,TRBJ2-1,-,TGTGCCAGCAGCTTAGAGGGGGGGCCCTACAATGAGCAGTTCTTC,CASSLEGGPYNEQFF
TRBV7-9,few,TRBJ2-2,-,TGTGCCAGCAGCTTTAAAACGAACACCGGGGAGCTGTTTTTT,CASSFKTNTGELFF
TRBV5-1,-,TRBJ2-3,-,TGCGCCAGCAGGCAGGATCGGACAGATACGCAGTATTTT,CASRQDRTDTQYF
TRBV2,-,TRBJ2-3,-,TGTGCCAGCAGTTATGACAGGTCTAGCACAGATACGCAGTATTTT,CASSYDRSSTDTQYF
TRBV28,-,TRBJ2-1,-,TGTGCCAGCAGCGATTTTTTGGGTATTCCAGGGAGGCGCAATGAGCAGTTCTTC,CASSDFLGIPGRRNEQFF
TRBV5-4,-,TRBJ2-3,TRBD2,TGTGCCAGCAGCTGGGGGCCTAGCGGGGGTCCCCTAGATACGCAGTATTTT,CASSWGPSGGPLDTQYF
TRBV9,-,TRBJ2-7,-,TGTGCCAGCAGCGCTGGGCAGGGCTGGGACGAGCAGTACTTC,CASSAGQGWDEQYF
TRBV6-5,-,TRBJ2-2,-,TGTGCCAGCAGTCCTCCGGGTAGGAACACCGGGGAGCTGTTTTTT,CASSPPGRNTGELFF
TRBV12-3/TRBV12-4,-,TRBJ1-3,-,TGTGCCAGCAGATTCGACAGTGGAAACACCATATATTTT,CASRFDSGNTIYF